The 13 T cell receptor beta chains given below trace back to one sample, sequenced in a study of technical replicates of blood from several donors. Sequenced by immunoSEQ multiplex PCR; TCRdb stores in-frame clones only, minus some. Of tens of thousands of clones in the sample, roughly 94% were seen once. Sequencing was performed on T cells isolated from PBMCs. The receptors were gathered from a human donor in good health.

The chain couples TRBV4-2 to TRBJ1-5, with 8 bases fitting TRBD1. The CDR3 loop spans 14 amino acids. CDR1 is LGHNA and CDR2 is YNFKEQ in the germline V gene. The V and J ends lost 4 bases and 4 bases, in that order; junction bases with no gene match: 3. CDR3 in DNA: TGTGCCAGCAGCCCAGGGGGCGGGAATCAGCCCCAGCATTTT. Residues: CASSPGGGNQPQHF.

The chain employs TRBV5-1 and TRBJ2-3; TRBD2 might be the D (6 bases). This CDR3 contains 16 residues. Germline V gene data show CDR1 as SGHRS and CDR2 as YFSETQ. Trimming removed 3 bases from V and 0 bases from J, with 14 bases in between. The CDR3 DNA reads TGCGCCAGCAGCTGGGAGGACTTTACTAGCACAGATACGCAGTATTTT. It yields the protein CASSWEDFTSTDTQYF.

The chain is built from TRBV6-5 and TRBJ2-2, with D tentatively TRBD2 (5 bases). CDR1 and CDR2 from the germline V gene are MNHEY and SVGAGI. The V end lost 3 bases, the J end lost 8 bases, and 10 bases lay between the germline ends. This CDR3 comprises 13 residues. CDR3 nucleotides: TGTGCCAGCAGTTATAATGAGGGAGGGGAGCTGTTTTTT. Its protein product is CASSYNEGGELFF.

This chain uses TRBV13 with TRBJ1-5; D call uncertain. Trimming removed 5 bases from V and 4 bases from J, with 12 bases in between. This CDR3 spans 14 amino acids. CDR1 is PRHDT, CDR2 FYEKMQ, per germline (reference sequence). CDR3 bases: TGTGCCAGCAGCCGGCACTACGGAAATCAGCCCCAGCATTTT. Its protein is CASSRHYGNQPQHF. The entire variable domain, with the rest obtained from reference TRBV13 and TRBJ1-5, is as follows: AAGVIQSPRHLIKEKRETATLKCYPIPRHDTVYWYQQGPGQDPQFLISFYEKMQSDKGSIPDRFSAQQFSDYHSELNMSSLELGDSALYFCASSRHYGNQPQHFGDGTRLSIL.

This chain's CDR3 is CASSLIGEGDTIYF. DNA of the CDR3: TGTGCCAGCAGTTTAATAGGGGAGGGAGACACCATATATTTT. This chain joins TRBV27 and TRBJ1-3, with D tentatively TRBD1 (5 bases). The CDR3 consists of 14 residues. V was trimmed by 2 bases and J by 8 bases, leaving 13 bases between them. Germline-derived CDR1 and CDR2 are MNHEY and SMNVEV (reference sequence).

The chain joins TRBV30 to TRBJ2-1; TRBD2 aligns across 7 bases. The germline V gene encodes CDR1 GTSNPN and CDR2 SVGIG (reference sequence). The CDR3 loop spans 15 amino acids. Trimming removed 1 base from V and 1 base from J; junction bases left unmatched: 4. DNA of the CDR3: TGTGCCTGGAGTGGGGGGAGGGCTTCCTACAATGAGCAGTTCTTC. Its translation is CAWSGGRASYNEQFF.

The chain employs TRBV7-2 and TRBJ2-3; 7 positions match TRBD2. The CDR3 spans 16 residues. In germline, CDR1 is SGHTA, CDR2 FQGNSA. Unmatched junction bases numbered 10, after V lost 1 base and J lost 6 bases. The CDR3 bases are TGTGCCAGCAGCTTAGGGCCTTCGGGGGAGGGGGATACGCAGTATTTT. It is translated as CASSLGPSGEGDTQYF.

The chain joins TRBV5-1 to TRBJ2-6; D is unclear. V was pared by 0 bases and J by 0 bases, with 10 bases between. The CDR3 runs 17 residues. The germline V gene encodes CDR1 SGHRS and CDR2 YFSETQ. This CDR3 reads CASSLATAISGANVLTF. The DNA of the CDR3 is TGCGCCAGCAGCTTGGCTACAGCTATCTCTGGGGCCAACGTCCTGACTTTC.

This chain links TRBV7-2 with TRBJ1-1; 7 bases fit TRBD1. Losses at the gene ends were 5 bases for V and 0 bases for J; bases not matched to a gene: 9. This CDR3 has 16 residues. The germline gives CDR1 SGHTA, CDR2 FQGNSA. The CDR3 DNA follows: TGTGCCAGCAGCAAAACAACGACAGGGCTGAACACTGAAGCTTTCTTT. As protein: CASSKTTTGLNTEAFF. The full variable domain, in which reference TRBV7-2 and TRBJ1-1 provide the parts outside the CDR3, is GAGVSQSPSNKVTEKGKDVELRCDPISGHTALYWYRQSLGQGLEFLIYFQGNSAPDKSGLPSDRFSAERTGGSVSTLTIQRTQQEDSAVYLCASSKTTTGLNTEAFFGQGTRLTVV.

This clone appeared once. The chain carries TRBV6-1 and TRBJ1-4; 10 bases match TRBD1. The CDR3 loop spans 14 amino acids. Germline CDR1 MNHNS, CDR2 SASEGT. The J segment lost 4 bases and the V segment lost 6 bases, leaving 2 bases of the junction unmatched. The CDR3 sequence is CASSRDRGNEKLFF. The CDR3 region has the DNA TGTGCCAGCAGCCGGGACAGGGGTAATGAAAAACTGTTTTTT.

The chain couples TRBV30 to TRBJ1-5; TRBD1 is a possible D gene (6 bases). This CDR3 is 13 amino acids long. Germline V gene data show CDR1 as GTSNPN and CDR2 as SVGIG (reference sequence). V was clipped by 3 bases and J by 3 bases, with 9 bases between them. The CDR3 here is CAWRGDNNQPQHF. CDR3 nucleotides: TGTGCCTGGAGGGGGGACAACAATCAGCCCCAGCATTTT.

The chain is built from TRBV30 and TRBJ2-3; 7 nucleotides line up with TRBD1. The CDR3 is made up of 14 amino acids. CDR1 and CDR2 from the germline V gene are GTSNPN and SVGIG (reference sequence). Losses at the gene ends were 0 bases for V and 2 bases for J; bases not matched to a gene: 2. The CDR3 sequence: CAWSVGGFTDTQYF. DNA of the CDR3: TGTGCCTGGAGTGTAGGGGGCTTCACAGATACGCAGTATTTT.

This clone was recorded once. The chain carries TRBV6-5 and TRBJ1-1, with a weak D call TRBD1 (6 bases). Germline V gene data show CDR1 as MNHEY and CDR2 as SVGAGI. The CDR3 is 15 amino acids. Trimming shortened V by 6 bases and J by 2 bases, and 16 bases separated the two germline ends. The CDR3 protein is CASRVIRGVNTEAFF. In DNA, the CDR3 is TGTGCCAGCAGGGTTATCAGGGGCGTAAACACTGAAGCTTTCTTT.